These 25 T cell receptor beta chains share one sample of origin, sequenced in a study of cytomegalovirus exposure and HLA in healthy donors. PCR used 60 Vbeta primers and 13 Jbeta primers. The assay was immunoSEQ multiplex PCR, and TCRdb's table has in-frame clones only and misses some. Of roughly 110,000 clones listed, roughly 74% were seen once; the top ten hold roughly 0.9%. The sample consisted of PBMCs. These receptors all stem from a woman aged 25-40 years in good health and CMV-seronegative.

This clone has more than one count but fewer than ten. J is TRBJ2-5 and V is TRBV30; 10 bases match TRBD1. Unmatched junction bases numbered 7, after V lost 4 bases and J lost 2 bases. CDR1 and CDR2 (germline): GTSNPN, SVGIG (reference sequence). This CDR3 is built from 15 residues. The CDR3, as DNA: TGTGCCTGGACCGACGGGACAGGGGATCAAGAGACCCAGTACTTC. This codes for CAWTDGTGDQETQYF. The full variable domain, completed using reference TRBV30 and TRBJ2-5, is SQTIHQWPATLVQPVGSPLSLECTVEGTSNPNLYWYRQAAGRGLQLLFYSVGIGQISSEVPQNLSASRPQDRQFILSSKKLLLSDSGFYLCAWTDGTGDQETQYFGPGTRLLVL.

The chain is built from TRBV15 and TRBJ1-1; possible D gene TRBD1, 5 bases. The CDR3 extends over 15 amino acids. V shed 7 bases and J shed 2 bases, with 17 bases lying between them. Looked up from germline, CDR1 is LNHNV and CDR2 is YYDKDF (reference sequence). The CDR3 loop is CATNKGWGGNTEAFF. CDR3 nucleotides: TGTGCCACCAACAAAGGATGGGGGGGAAACACTGAAGCTTTCTTT.

The CDR3 is CASRRVPNTEAFF. The CDR3 DNA sequence: TGTGCCAGCAGACGAGTACCGAACACTGAAGCTTTCTTT. The chain has TRBV6-5 and TRBJ1-1, with D unclear. Germline V gene sequence: CDR1 MNHEY, CDR2 SVGAGI. The CDR3 runs to 13 residues. Trimming removed 6 bases at V and 1 base at J, with 9 bases between.

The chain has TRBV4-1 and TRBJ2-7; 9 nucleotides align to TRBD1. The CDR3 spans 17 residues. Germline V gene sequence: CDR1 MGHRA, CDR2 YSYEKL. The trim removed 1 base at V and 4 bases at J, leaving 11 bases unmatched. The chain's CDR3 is CASSQGPLQGAGYEQYF. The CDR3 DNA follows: TGCGCCAGCAGCCAAGGGCCTTTACAGGGGGCTGGATACGAGCAGTACTTC.

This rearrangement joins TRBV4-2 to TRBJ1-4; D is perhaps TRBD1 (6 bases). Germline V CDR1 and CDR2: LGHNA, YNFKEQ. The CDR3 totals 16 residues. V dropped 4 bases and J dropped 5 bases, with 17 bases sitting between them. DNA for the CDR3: TGTGCCAGCAGCCGGGACACGGGACCGCTAAATGAAAAACTGTTTTTT. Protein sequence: CASSRDTGPLNEKLFF.

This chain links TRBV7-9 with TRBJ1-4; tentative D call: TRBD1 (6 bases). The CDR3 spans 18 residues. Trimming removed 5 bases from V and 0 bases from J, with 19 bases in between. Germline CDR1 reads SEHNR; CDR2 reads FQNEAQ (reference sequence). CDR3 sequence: CASSAFGRGRATNEKLFF. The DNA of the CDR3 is TGTGCCAGCAGCGCCTTTGGCAGGGGCCGTGCAACTAATGAAAAACTGTTTTTT.

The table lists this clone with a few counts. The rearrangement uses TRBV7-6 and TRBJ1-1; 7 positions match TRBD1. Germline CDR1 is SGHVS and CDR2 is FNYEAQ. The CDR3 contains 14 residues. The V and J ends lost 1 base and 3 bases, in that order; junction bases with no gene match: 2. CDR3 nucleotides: TGTGCCAGCAGCTTAGATCAGGGGGACACTGAAGCTTTCTTT. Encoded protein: CASSLDQGDTEAFF.

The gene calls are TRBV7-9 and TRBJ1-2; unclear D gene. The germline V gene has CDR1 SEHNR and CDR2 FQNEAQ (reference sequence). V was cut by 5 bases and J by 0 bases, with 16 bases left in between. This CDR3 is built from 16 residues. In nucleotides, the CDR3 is TGTGCCAGCAGCCCCCCCCTAGTGATGTCTAACTATGGCTACACCTTC. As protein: CASSPPLVMSNYGYTF.

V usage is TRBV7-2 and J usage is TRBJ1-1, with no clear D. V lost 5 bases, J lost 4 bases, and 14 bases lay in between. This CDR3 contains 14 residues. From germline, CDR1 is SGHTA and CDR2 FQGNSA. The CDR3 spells CASSHRVTGTEAFF. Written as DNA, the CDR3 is TGTGCCAGCAGCCACCGGGTGACGGGCACTGAAGCTTTCTTT.

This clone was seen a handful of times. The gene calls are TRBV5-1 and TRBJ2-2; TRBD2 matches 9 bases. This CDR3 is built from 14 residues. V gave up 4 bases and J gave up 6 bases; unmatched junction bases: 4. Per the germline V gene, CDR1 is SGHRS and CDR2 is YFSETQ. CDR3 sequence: CASSEGLAAGELFF. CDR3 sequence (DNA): TGCGCCAGCAGCGAGGGACTAGCTGCCGGGGAGCTGTTTTTT. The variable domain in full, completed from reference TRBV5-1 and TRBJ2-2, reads KAGVTQTPRYLIKTRGQQVTLSCSPISGHRSVSWYQQTPGQGLQFLFEYFSETQRNKGNFPGRFSGRQFSNSRSEMNVSTLELGDSALYLCASSEGLAAGELFFGEGSRLTVL.

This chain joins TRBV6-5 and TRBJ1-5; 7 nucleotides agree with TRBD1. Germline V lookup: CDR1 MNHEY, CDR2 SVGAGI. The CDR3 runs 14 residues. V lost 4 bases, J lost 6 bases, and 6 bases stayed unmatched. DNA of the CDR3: TGTGCCAGCAGTTTAGTAGCAGGGGGTCAGCCCCAGCATTTT. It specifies CASSLVAGGQPQHF.

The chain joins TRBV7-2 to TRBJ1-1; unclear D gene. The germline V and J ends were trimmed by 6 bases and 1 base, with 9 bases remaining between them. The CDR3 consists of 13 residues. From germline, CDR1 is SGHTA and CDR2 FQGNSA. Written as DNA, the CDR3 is TGTGCCAGCAGGCGAGATTGGAACACTGAAGCTTTCTTT. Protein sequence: CASRRDWNTEAFF.

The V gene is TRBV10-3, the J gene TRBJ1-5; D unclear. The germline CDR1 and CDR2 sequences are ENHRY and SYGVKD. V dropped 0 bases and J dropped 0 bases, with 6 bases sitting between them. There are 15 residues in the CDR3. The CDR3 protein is CAISESRNSNQPQHF. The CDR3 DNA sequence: TGTGCCATCAGTGAGTCGAGGAATAGCAATCAGCCCCAGCATTTT.

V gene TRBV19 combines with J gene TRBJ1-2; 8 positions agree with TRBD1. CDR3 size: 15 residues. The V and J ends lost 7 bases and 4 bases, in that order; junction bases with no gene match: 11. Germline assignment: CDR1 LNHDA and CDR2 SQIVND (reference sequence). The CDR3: CASIQTGGLGYGYTF. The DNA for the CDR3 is TGTGCCAGTATTCAAACAGGGGGTCTCGGCTATGGCTACACCTTC.

The CDR3 nucleotides are TGCGCCAGCAGCCAAGGCCCCGAGAGGAACTATGGCTACACCTTC. This gives the protein CASSQGPERNYGYTF. This rearrangement joins TRBV4-3 to TRBJ1-2, with D unresolved. The germline CDR1 and CDR2 sequences are LGHNA and YSLEER. The V and J ends lost 1 base and 2 bases respectively, with 11 bases between them. This CDR3 contains 15 residues.

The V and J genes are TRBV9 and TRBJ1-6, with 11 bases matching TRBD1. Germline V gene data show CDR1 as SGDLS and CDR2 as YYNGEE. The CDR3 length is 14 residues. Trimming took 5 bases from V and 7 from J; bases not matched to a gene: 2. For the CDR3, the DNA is TGTGCCAGCAGTCGGGACAGGGGGAATTCACCCCTCCACTTT. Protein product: CASSRDRGNSPLHF.

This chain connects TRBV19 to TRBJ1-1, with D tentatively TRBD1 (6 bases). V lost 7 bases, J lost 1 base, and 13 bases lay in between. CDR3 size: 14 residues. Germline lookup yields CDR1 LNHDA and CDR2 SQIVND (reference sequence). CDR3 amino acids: CASIRGGANTEAFF. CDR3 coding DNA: TGTGCCAGTATCCGAGGGGGGGCGAACACTGAAGCTTTCTTT.

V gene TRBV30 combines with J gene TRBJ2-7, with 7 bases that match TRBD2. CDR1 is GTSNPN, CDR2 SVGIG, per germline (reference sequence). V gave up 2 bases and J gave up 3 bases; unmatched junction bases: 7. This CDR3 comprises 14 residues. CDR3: CAWSLRGEGYEQYF. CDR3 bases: TGTGCCTGGAGTCTACGGGGGGAAGGCTACGAGCAGTACTTC.

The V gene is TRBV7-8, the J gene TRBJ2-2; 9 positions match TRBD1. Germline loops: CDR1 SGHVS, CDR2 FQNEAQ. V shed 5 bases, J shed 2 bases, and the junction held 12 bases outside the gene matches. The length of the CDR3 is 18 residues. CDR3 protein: CASSPVSGTGINTGELFF. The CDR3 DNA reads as TGTGCCAGCAGCCCTGTTAGTGGGACAGGGATAAACACCGGGGAGCTGTTTTTT.

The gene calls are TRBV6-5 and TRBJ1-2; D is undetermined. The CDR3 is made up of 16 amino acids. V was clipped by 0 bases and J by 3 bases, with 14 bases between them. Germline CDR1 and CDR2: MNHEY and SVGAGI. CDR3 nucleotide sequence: TGTGCCAGCAGTTACTCTCACAGATTAAGTGACTATGGCTACACCTTC. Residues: CASSYSHRLSDYGYTF.

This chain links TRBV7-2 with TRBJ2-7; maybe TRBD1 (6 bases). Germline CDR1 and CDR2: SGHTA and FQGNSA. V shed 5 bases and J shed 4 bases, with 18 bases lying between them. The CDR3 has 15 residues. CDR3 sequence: CASSPTRTAAYEQYF. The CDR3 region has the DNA TGTGCCAGCAGCCCTACCCGGACAGCCGCTTACGAGCAGTACTTC.

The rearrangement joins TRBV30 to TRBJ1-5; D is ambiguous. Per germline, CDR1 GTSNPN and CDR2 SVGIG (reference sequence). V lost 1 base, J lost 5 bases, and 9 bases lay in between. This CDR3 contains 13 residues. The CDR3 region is CAWSELAYQPQHF. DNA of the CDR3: TGTGCCTGGAGTGAACTAGCCTATCAGCCCCAGCATTTT.

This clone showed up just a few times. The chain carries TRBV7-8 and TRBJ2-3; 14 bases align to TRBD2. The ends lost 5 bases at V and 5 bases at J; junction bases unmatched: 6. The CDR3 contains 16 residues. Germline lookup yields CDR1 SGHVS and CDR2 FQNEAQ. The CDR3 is CASSERTSGGRDTQYF. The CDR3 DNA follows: TGTGCCAGCAGCGAACGGACTAGCGGGGGGAGAGATACGCAGTATTTT.

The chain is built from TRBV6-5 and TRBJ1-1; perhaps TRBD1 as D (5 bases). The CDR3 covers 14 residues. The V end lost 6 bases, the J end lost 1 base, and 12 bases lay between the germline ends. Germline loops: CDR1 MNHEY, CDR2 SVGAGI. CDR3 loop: CASRLGGENTEAFF. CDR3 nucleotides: TGTGCCAGCAGACTCGGGGGGGAGAACACTGAAGCTTTCTTT.

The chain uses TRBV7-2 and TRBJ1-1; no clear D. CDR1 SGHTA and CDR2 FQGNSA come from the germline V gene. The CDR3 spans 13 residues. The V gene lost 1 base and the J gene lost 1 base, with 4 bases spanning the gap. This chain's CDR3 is CASSLVENTEAFF. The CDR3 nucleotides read TGTGCCAGCAGCTTAGTAGAGAACACTGAAGCTTTCTTT.